Below, 27 T cell receptor beta chains from the same sample are listed, as sequenced in a study of beta chain features in type 1 diabetes. The isolated RNA, all of it, was reverse transcribed, so expressed TCRB transcripts were what got sequenced. TCRdb's table, derived via immunoSEQ multiplex PCR, lists solely in-frame clones and lacks some. The sample yields approximately 160,000 clones, just over 9% seen once. What was sequenced was central memory CD4+ T cells from blood. The receptors stem from a woman between 18 and 30 years old in good health.

This clone was counted between two and nine times. The chain uses TRBV15 and TRBJ1-4, with no clear D. The CDR3 length is 15 residues. Germline CDR1 is LNHNV and CDR2 is YYDKDF (reference sequence). Trimming left V 5 bases short and J 8 bases short, with 18 bases between. The CDR3 DNA reads as TGTGCCACCAGCGGAACGACTGAATCGTGGGAAAAACTGTTTTTT. Residues: CATSGTTESWEKLFF.

The chain recombines TRBV4-2 with TRBJ1-1; TRBD1 might be the D (5 bases). The CDR3 contains 16 residues. Looked up from germline, CDR1 is LGHNA and CDR2 is YNFKEQ. Trimming shortened V by 3 bases and J by 6 bases, and 20 bases separated the two germline ends. The CDR3 DNA is TGTGCCAGCAGCCAGGCCTTGATGGGGGGTCGAGCTGAAGCTTTCTTT. As protein: CASSQALMGGRAEAFF.

This clone appeared a few times. This sequence joins TRBV7-9 and TRBJ2-5; TRBD1 agrees at 8 bases. The CDR3 spans 14 residues. The junction had 2 bases not matched to a gene; V was cut back by 1 base and J by 4 bases. Germline V lookup: CDR1 SEHNR, CDR2 FQNEAQ (reference sequence). The CDR3 here is CASSLDRGRETQYF. CDR3 DNA sequence: TGTGCCAGCAGCTTAGACAGGGGGAGAGAGACCCAGTACTTC.

Only a few counts were recorded for this clone. CDR3 bases: TGCGCCAGCAGGCCGAGCGACAGGGGAAATACTGAAGCTTTCTTT. Protein: CASRPSDRGNTEAFF. This chain uses TRBV5-1 with TRBJ1-1; 8 bases match TRBD1. The CDR3 is 15 amino acids. Germline CDR1 SGHRS, CDR2 YFSETQ. V shed 5 bases and J 5 bases; nucleotides not matched to a gene: 11.

This clone was detected only a few times. The chain couples TRBV7-2 to TRBJ2-7; no reliable D call. CDR3 length equals 12 residues. Trimming removed 1 base at V and 3 bases at J, with 4 bases between. Germline V gene data show CDR1 as SGHTA and CDR2 as FQGNSA. In nucleotides, the CDR3 is TGTGCCAGCAGCTTAGACTTCTACGAGCAGTACTTC. Translation: CASSLDFYEQYF.

This chain connects TRBV10-3 to TRBJ2-3; possible D gene TRBD1, 6 bases. V shed 7 bases and J shed 3 bases, with 11 bases lying between them. The CDR3 sequence is 13 residues long. Germline-derived CDR1 and CDR2 are ENHRY and SYGVKD. The DNA for the CDR3 is TGTGCCATCAACAGGGTTTTGACAGATACGCAGTATTTT. Its translation: CAINRVLTDTQYF.

This clone appeared a few times. The chain joins TRBV7-9 to TRBJ2-7; 8 bases line up with TRBD2. The CDR3 totals 16 residues. The ends lost 4 bases at V and 2 bases at J; junction bases unmatched: 10. CDR1 is SEHNR, CDR2 FQNEAQ, per germline (reference sequence). The CDR3 nucleotides read TGTGCCAGCAGCTCCAGCGGGGGACTCTCGCCCTACGAGCAGTACTTC. Protein sequence: CASSSSGGLSPYEQYF. Combining the CDR3 with reference TRBV7-9 and TRBJ2-7 gives the whole variable domain DTGVSQNPRHKITKRGQNVTFRCDPISEHNRLYWYRQTLGQGPEFLTYFQNEAQLEKSRLLSDRFSAERPKGSFSTLEIQRTEQGDSAMYLCASSSSGGLSPYEQYFGPGTRLTVT.

This clone was detected a few times. The chain is built from TRBV18 and TRBJ1-2; D might be TRBD1 (6 bases). The germline gives CDR1 KGHSH, CDR2 LQKENI. V lost 3 bases, J lost 4 bases, and 15 bases lay in between. CDR3 length: 15 residues. The CDR3, as DNA: TGTGCCAGCTCACCTCTCAGGGGCGCGATCTATGGCTACACCTTC. Translating gives CASSPLRGAIYGYTF.

As DNA, the CDR3 is TGTGCCAGCAGCTTAGCGCGGACCGGGGAGCTGTTTTTT. Its protein product is CASSLARTGELFF. The chain recombines TRBV5-5 with TRBJ2-2; D remains unclear. V lost 2 bases and J 5 bases, leaving 7 bases between the germline ends. CDR1 SGHKS and CDR2 YYEKEE come from the germline V gene (reference sequence). CDR3 size: 13 residues.

This clone was counted only a few times. This rearrangement joins TRBV4-1 to TRBJ2-1, with D uncertain. The CDR3 consists of 13 residues. With 0 bases removed from V and 10 bases from J, the gap between germline ends came to 10 bases. CDR1 and CDR2 (germline): MGHRA, YSYEKL. The CDR3 coding sequence is TGCGCCAGCAGCCAAGAGTTTTGGCTCGAGCAGTTCTTC. Encoded protein: CASSQEFWLEQFF.

The J gene is TRBJ1-1, the V gene TRBV7-8; 9 bases map to TRBD1. Germline assignment: CDR1 SGHVS and CDR2 FQNEAQ. J gave up 7 bases and V 3 bases, and 6 bases lay outside the gene matches. The CDR3 extends over 14 amino acids. This CDR3 reads CASSFMDRGGEAFF. The CDR3 nucleotides read TGTGCCAGCAGCTTTATGGACAGGGGCGGTGAAGCTTTCTTT.

This clone came up a few times. The V call is TRBV6-5, the J call TRBJ1-4; 8 nucleotides align to TRBD1. Germline V gene data show CDR1 as MNHEY and CDR2 as SVGAGI. The CDR3 has 15 amino acids. J lost 8 bases, V lost 8 bases, and 13 bases had no gene match. CDR3 loop: CASGSRGRVEEKLFF. The CDR3 coding sequence is TGTGCCAGCGGATCCAGGGGGCGTGTAGAGGAAAAACTGTTTTTT.

This rearrangement joins TRBV16 to TRBJ2-7; no clear D gene. Trimming stripped 8 bases from V and 4 bases from J, with 12 bases between. The germline V gene has CDR1 KGHSY and CDR2 FQNENV. The CDR3 totals 12 residues. For the CDR3, the DNA is TGTGCCAGCGGCGGAAGCAGATACGAGCAGTACTTC. Translating gives CASGGSRYEQYF.

This clone has more than one count but fewer than ten. The chain combines TRBV11-2 with TRBJ1-6; 8 nucleotides line up with TRBD1. Germline-derived CDR1 and CDR2 are SGHAT and FQNNGV. V was pared by 5 bases and J by 7 bases, with 10 bases of the junction left unmatched. The CDR3 runs to 16 residues. DNA of the CDR3: TGTGCCAGCAGCCCGAGGCGCACAGGGGGAAATTCACCCCTCCACTTT. Translating it yields CASSPRRTGGNSPLHF.

This rearrangement joins TRBV14 to TRBJ1-2; D remains ambiguous. The germline V gene has CDR1 SGHDN and CDR2 FVKESK. V lost 0 bases and J lost 4, with 6 bases in between. This CDR3 is built from 13 residues. As DNA, the CDR3 is TGTGCCAGCAGCCAAGACCAGGTCTATGGCTACACCTTC. Encoded protein: CASSQDQVYGYTF. Supplemented by reference TRBV14 and TRBJ1-2, the full variable domain reads EAGVTQFPSHSVIEKGQTVTLRCDPISGHDNLYWYRRVMGKEIKFLLHFVKESKQDESGMPNNRFLAERTGGTYSTLKVQPAELEDSGVYFCASSQDQVYGYTFGSGTRLTVV.

Only a few counts were recorded for this clone. The CDR3, as DNA: TGTGCCATCAGCATATCGTCCACTGGCAATGAGCAGTTCTTC. Translated, it gives CAISISSTGNEQFF. The chain links TRBV10-3 to TRBJ2-1; D is unclear. V shed 6 bases and J shed 6 bases, with 15 bases lying between them. The CDR3 runs 14 residues. The germline gives CDR1 ENHRY, CDR2 SYGVKD.

This clone was seen more than once but under ten times. This chain uses TRBV28 with TRBJ2-7; 7 bases match TRBD1. Germline assignment: CDR1 MDHEN and CDR2 SYDVKM. CDR3 length equals 15 residues. V trimming: 2 bases; J trimming: 3 bases; junction bases outside the gene matches: 7. The chain's CDR3 is CASSLGGQANYEQYF. The CDR3 coding sequence is TGTGCCAGCAGTTTAGGTGGACAGGCTAACTACGAGCAGTACTTC.

This clone was counted between two and nine times. The V and J genes are TRBV6-5 and TRBJ2-1; tentatively, D is TRBD2 (5 bases). The V end was cut by 6 bases, the J end by 1 base, with 13 bases between. Germline-derived CDR1 and CDR2 are MNHEY and SVGAGI. The CDR3 runs 15 residues. CDR3 sequence (DNA): TGTGCCAGCAGCCGGGAATCTGGGTCCTACAATGAGCAGTTCTTC. Its translation: CASSRESGSYNEQFF.

J is TRBJ1-6 and V is TRBV25-1; D gene ambiguous. The ends were cut back, 2 bases at V and 3 bases at J, with 8 bases in the middle. The CDR3 is 15 amino acids. Per germline, CDR1 MGHDK and CDR2 SYGVNS. This CDR3 is CASSEDGLYNSPLHF. CDR3 in DNA: TGTGCCAGCAGTGAAGACGGACTCTATAATTCACCCCTCCACTTT.

The J gene is TRBJ1-6, the V gene TRBV5-4, with D unclear. The CDR3 contains 15 residues. Germline CDR1 SGHNT, CDR2 YYREEE (reference sequence). V lost 0 bases and J 6 bases, leaving 10 bases between the germline ends. CDR3 amino acids: CASSLGSRSNSPLHF. The DNA of the CDR3 is TGTGCCAGCAGCTTGGGCTCACGGAGTAATTCACCCCTCCACTTT.

This clone has just a few counts. The chain employs TRBV13 and TRBJ1-6, with TRBD1 as a possible D gene (5 bases). Germline V lookup: CDR1 PRHDT, CDR2 FYEKMQ (reference sequence). The CDR3 is 14 residues long. Trimming removed 6 bases at V and 7 bases at J, with 13 bases between. CDR3 nucleotides: TGTGCCAGCAGTAGGGGTCGACCAAATTCACCCCTCCACTTT. Protein: CASSRGRPNSPLHF.

V and J are TRBV6-5 and TRBJ2-7; 8 bases match TRBD1. Trimming took 2 bases from V and 3 from J; bases not matched to a gene: 3. CDR1 and CDR2 (germline): MNHEY, SVGAGI. This CDR3 region has 14 residues. The CDR3 DNA reads TGTGCCAGCAGTTACCGCGACAGGGGCTACGAGCAGTACTTC. Amino acids: CASSYRDRGYEQYF.

In this sample, this clone turned up a few times. The chain recombines TRBV9 with TRBJ1-4; 8 positions match TRBD1. Germline CDR1 and CDR2: SGDLS and YYNGEE. V gave up 0 bases and J gave up 3 bases; unmatched junction bases: 1. This CDR3 has 15 residues. CDR3 coding DNA: TGTGCCAGCAGCGTAGCGGGACAGGCTAATGAAAAACTGTTTTTT. Protein sequence: CASSVAGQANEKLFF.

This clone was detected a few times. J is TRBJ2-1 and V is TRBV7-2, with 8 bases identical to TRBD2. This CDR3 contains 16 residues. V lost 0 bases, J lost 5 bases, and 6 bases stayed unmatched. Per the germline V gene, CDR1 is SGHTA and CDR2 is FQGNSA. Written as DNA, the CDR3 is TGTGCCAGCAGCTTAGCTAGCGGGAACCCTAACAATGAGCAGTTCTTC. Its protein product is CASSLASGNPNNEQFF.

The gene calls are TRBV6-5 and TRBJ2-5; possible D gene TRBD2, 6 bases. Trimming shortened V by 6 bases and J by 2 bases, and 10 bases separated the two germline ends. This CDR3 is built from 13 residues. Germline values: CDR1 MNHEY, CDR2 SVGAGI. This CDR3 is CASRPGLQETQYF. CDR3 nucleotide sequence: TGTGCCAGCAGACCGGGACTGCAAGAGACCCAGTACTTC.

This clone was picked up a small number of times. The chain links TRBV5-4 to TRBJ1-2, with 8 positions matching TRBD1. Germline assignment: CDR1 SGHNT and CDR2 YYREEE (reference sequence). CDR3 size: 14 residues. J was trimmed by 0 bases and V by 5 bases; bases with no gene match: 3. Written as DNA, the CDR3 is TGTGCCAGCAGTCAGGACAGGGCTAACTATGGCTACACCTTC. Its protein product is CASSQDRANYGYTF.

The chain recombines TRBV2 with TRBJ1-2; no clear D. The CDR3 has 13 amino acids. The V end was cut by 0 bases, the J end by 8 bases, with 10 bases between. Germline CDR1 is SNHLY and CDR2 is FYNNEI. CDR3 nucleotides: TGTGCCAGCAGTGAAGCCCCACTCGGGGGCTACACCTTC. It codes for CASSEAPLGGYTF.